This entry concerns a single TCR beta chain. Antigen specificity is unknown. The data belong to a study of beta chain features in type 1 diabetes. Study-level background: The patients were much like the healthy donors in age, gender and cell yields.

CDR3 length: 15 residues. The V end was cut by 4 bases, the J end by 2 bases, with 17 bases between. CDR1 and CDR2 (germline): GTSNPN, SVGIG (reference sequence). The study's findings and limits: Unsettled here was the matter of whether HLA type influences TCRB rearrangement. Sampled from patients, naive, central memory and Treg TCRB repertoires appeared more similar than those sampled from healthy donors.

As every portion of the isolated RNA was reverse transcribed, the sequencing read expressed TCRB transcripts. The average read count of naive, central memory and regulatory T cell samples was some 3.9 million. Sequencing was performed with immunoSEQ multiplex PCR; in TCRdb, only in-frame clones are kept and a portion is missing. Of 400,000 to 550,000 clones in the sample, approximately 10% were seen once. The clonotype originates from a woman between 18 and 29 years old in good health. The sample was naive CD4+ T cells from blood. The chain recombines TRBV30 with TRBJ1-2; tentatively, D is TRBD1 (6 bases). CDR3 DNA sequence: TGTGCCTGGACTGTGGGGGGCTCGTTCAACTATGGCTACACCTTC. Amino acids: CAWTVGGSFNYGYTF.